The rows below give T cell receptor beta chains drawn from one sample of a study of PD-L1 blockade in urothelial cancer. The data were produced by immunoSEQ multiplex PCR, yet TCRdb's version contains in-frame clones alone and is incomplete. The repertoire holds about 88,000 clones, approximately 90% seen once, with approximately 10% in the top ten. The sequencing used PBMCs, collected around atezolizumab (anti-PD-L1) treatment. These receptors all come from a man between 60 and 75 years old with urothelial cancer. Each CDR3 is given with its conserved first and last residue. Each record gives: V gene, CDR3 length, J gene, D gene, CDR3 protein. D genes are given only for firm matches.

>TRBV5-6|14|TRBJ2-5|TRBD2
CASSLGGGQETQYF
>TRBV4-3|14|TRBJ1-4|-
CASSLQGIDEKLFF
>TRBV4-3|14|TRBJ2-4|-
CASSLGPGENIQYF
>TRBV5-5|14|TRBJ2-7|-
CASSLAQGVSEQYF
>TRBV11-1|14|TRBJ2-1|-
CASSSGQTSDEQFF
>TRBV4-1|15|TRBJ1-3|-
CASSQADRPGNTIYF
>TRBV10-3|13|TRBJ1-5|-
CAVGSPSNQPQHF
>TRBV4-2|14|TRBJ2-7|TRBD1
CASSQGTGLTEQYF
>TRBV7-3|13|TRBJ2-5|TRBD1
CASSSGQGETQYF
>TRBV7-2|15|TRBJ2-1|TRBD2
CASSETSGNYNEQFF
>TRBV9|13|TRBJ1-3|-
CASSVTDGNTIYF
>TRBV28|15|TRBJ1-2|TRBD1
CASSLPSRGPGGYTF
>TRBV4-3|15|TRBJ2-3|-
CASSQDPGGTDTQYF
>TRBV7-2|17|TRBJ1-3|TRBD1
CASRKDRGAYSGNTIYF
>TRBV6-6|15|TRBJ2-7|TRBD2
CASSYGGGGAYEQYF
>TRBV2|12|TRBJ2-5|-
CASSRGWETQYF
>TRBV20-1|10|TRBJ1-2|TRBD1
CSADRGSTTF
>TRBV10-3|15|TRBJ2-1|TRBD1
CAIRTGTGGYNEQFF
>TRBV6-5|14|TRBJ1-1|-
CASSYNRVIFEAFF
>TRBV7-2|16|TRBJ2-1|TRBD2
CASSPRTSGGVNEQFF
>TRBV5-1|16|TRBJ1-1|-
CASSLLGRGKDTEAFF
>TRBV27|12|TRBJ1-2|-
CASSRAGSGYTF
>TRBV15|15|TRBJ1-4|-
CATSRDRGMDEKLFF
>TRBV11-3|19|TRBJ2-7|TRBD2
CASSLVAAGELPTTYEQYF
>TRBV5-6|13|TRBJ2-7|TRBD1
CASSLGGTGVQYF
>TRBV7-8|11|TRBJ2-7|-
CASSPAYEQYF
>TRBV6-5|15|TRBJ1-1|-
CASSPIGRGGTEAFF
>TRBV12-5|12|TRBJ2-7|-
CASGGGTVEQYF
>TRBV5-1|14|TRBJ1-5|-
CASSLGQPDQPQHF
>TRBV2|12|TRBJ2-7|TRBD1
CASRDRGSEQYF
>TRBV4-1|15|TRBJ1-6|TRBD1
CASSQGGTENSPLHF
>TRBV6-5|14|TRBJ1-5|TRBD1
CASRTGTGDQPQHF
>TRBV19|14|TRBJ2-5|TRBD2
CASSTSGSSETQYF
>TRBV4-2|16|TRBJ1-3|-
CASSQDPVSSGNTIYF
>TRBV30|14|TRBJ2-7|-
CAWSVRGAFYEQYF
>TRBV10-2|13|TRBJ2-5|-
CASNPRGEETQYF
>TRBV7-2|14|TRBJ2-1|-
CASSLEGLYNEQFF
>TRBV6-4|17|TRBJ2-3|TRBD2
CASTRGLAGESTDTQYF
>TRBV27|16|TRBJ2-2|TRBD1
CASSLTGGAETGELFF
>TRBV4-3|12|TRBJ2-7|-
CASSQECDEQYF
>TRBV6-1|15|TRBJ1-5|TRBD1
CASSVTGISNQPQHF
>TRBV29-1|16|TRBJ2-7|TRBD1
CSDPVIKDRVSYEQYF
>TRBV29-1|14|TRBJ2-7|TRBD1
CSVTPGQGPYEQYF
>TRBV10-3|13|TRBJ2-2|-
CAIRESLEKELFF
>TRBV7-9|15|TRBJ1-4|-
CASSVFRGVTGELFF
>TRBV4-1|17|TRBJ2-1|TRBD2
CASSQEPGLAGVGEQFF
>TRBV29-1|14|TRBJ2-1|TRBD2
CSVETSGGYNEQFF
>TRBV11-3|14|TRBJ2-7|-
CASSQDSNSYEQYF
>TRBV27|15|TRBJ2-3|TRBD2
CASSLLAGGADTQYF
>TRBV11-2|18|TRBJ1-2|TRBD1
CASSSYRGQGMRGYGYTF
>TRBV9|15|TRBJ1-4|-
CASSVKQGGGEKLFF